Sequencing of this T cell receptor beta chain was carried out in a study of blood T cell repertoires in COVID-19. The protocol was immunoSEQ multiplex PCR, while the TCRdb copy is restricted to in-frame clones and leaves out a portion. This table holds hundreds of thousands of clones, 70% to 90% found once. The clonotype comes from a man aged 18 to 35 with active or convalescent COVID-19. What was sequenced was peripheral blood.

DNA for the CDR3: TGTGCCAGCAGCTTCGAGACAGGGGGTAACACTGAAGCTTTCTTT. Its translation: CASSFETGGNTEAFF. The V call is TRBV7-8, the J call TRBJ1-1, with 9 bases identical to TRBD1. There are 15 residues in the CDR3. Per germline, CDR1 SGHVS and CDR2 FQNEAQ. The V gene end was trimmed by 3 bases and the J gene end by 2 bases; junction bases not matched to a gene: 4.